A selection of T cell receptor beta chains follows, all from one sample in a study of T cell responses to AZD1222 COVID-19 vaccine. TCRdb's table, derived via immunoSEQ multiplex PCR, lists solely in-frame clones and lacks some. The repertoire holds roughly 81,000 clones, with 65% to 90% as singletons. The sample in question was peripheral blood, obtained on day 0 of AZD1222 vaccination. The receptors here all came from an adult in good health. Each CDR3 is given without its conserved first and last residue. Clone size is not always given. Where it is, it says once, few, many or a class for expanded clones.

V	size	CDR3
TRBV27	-	ASSLSLSWSALTGELF
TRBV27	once	ASSLSIGNSYNEQF
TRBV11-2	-	ASSPTSGSEETQY
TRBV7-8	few	ASGQGVDYGYT
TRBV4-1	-	ASSQGPGGTGGSIWYEQY
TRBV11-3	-	ASSVQGSSIYGYT
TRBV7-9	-	ASSLPYNYGYT
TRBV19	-	ASSPTGSFGTEAF
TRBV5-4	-	ASSLVPGTESPLH
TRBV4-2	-	ASSQDPPGTDTIY
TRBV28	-	ASRRPGGIGDEQY
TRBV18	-	ASSPSPGQGGTGELF
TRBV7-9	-	ASSLGVGQGGYGYT
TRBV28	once	ASGLGTADNEQF
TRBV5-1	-	ASSYDPVIDGDEKLF
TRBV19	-	ASSMDRDTEAF
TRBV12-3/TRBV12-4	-	ASRINYSYEQY
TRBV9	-	ASSAWDLNSGNTIY
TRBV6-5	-	ASSYSKRFTYEQY
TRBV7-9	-	ASSLAGLGETQY
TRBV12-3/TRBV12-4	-	ASSPPYGAEQY